This T cell receptor beta chain originates from a study of blood T cell repertoires in COVID-19. About the study: Acute and convalescent COVID-19 samples came from the United States, Italy and Spain. PBMCs, B-cell-depleted T cells, or T cells were the source of the cDNA or gDNA that made up the material.

Participants, about 18 to 90 years old, spanned fewer than 25 US areas. Recovered status applied to Cohort 3 donors who had two consecutive negative PCRs. It also applied to those with clearance or with symptom resolution. Assay used: immunoSEQ multiplex PCR; TCRdb lists only in-frame clones, some missing. Here the sample spans approximately 240,000 clones, about 89% being singletons. The ends were cut back, 0 bases at V and 3 bases at J, with 15 bases in the middle. In germline, CDR1 is SGHDT, CDR2 YYEEEE. The CDR3 contains 16 residues. The material sequenced was PBMCs or T cells enriched from blood (not recorded which). This chain connects TRBV5-6 to TRBJ1-2; possible D gene TRBD1, 5 bases. The TCR sequence derives from a woman aged 18-29 years who had recovered from COVID-19. The chain's CDR3 is CASSLEAGRGHYGYTF. CDR3 nucleotide sequence: TGTGCCAGCAGCTTGGAGGCAGGGCGCGGACACTATGGCTACACCTTC.